This T cell receptor (beta chain) is from a study of early T cells in non-severe SARS-CoV-2 infection. Germline CDR1 is MNHNY and CDR2 is SVGAGI (reference sequence). V gave up 2 bases and J gave up 2 bases, with 12 bases separating them. The CDR3 is 15 residues long. This clonotype was recorded at least ten times. Unique molecular identifiers were affixed to single, distinct cDNA molecules. One entry per CDR3 protein results from TCRdb running MiXCR on the 5' RACE reads. The sample has under 35,000 distinct CDR3 sequences; under 7.5% are singletons. Sequenced input: whole blood. The chain employs TRBV6-6 and TRBJ2-5; no reliable D call. This clonotype was sampled from an adult who was a healthcare worker with PCR-confirmed SARS-CoV-2 infection or an uninfected control (not recorded which). CDR3 bases: TGTGCCAGCAGTTACGGCAAGGACCCGCAAGAGACCCAGTACTTC. Protein product: CASSYGKDPQETQYF.